What follows are 28 T cell receptor beta chains derived from one specimen sequenced in a study of Ad26.COV2.S vaccination and SARS-CoV-2 variants. This sample's treatment: approximately 18 received Ad26.COV2.S at low or high dose, single or two shots; about five received placebo; per-sample allocation not given. Samples came from day 63 after the first vaccine or placebo injection. Assay used: immunoSEQ multiplex PCR; TCRdb lists only in-frame clones, some missing. Of hundreds of thousands of clones detected, roughly 90% appear once; the ten largest clones hold about 1.5%. The material was peripheral blood, obtained in a trial of Ad26.COV2.S vaccine versus placebo. These receptors were taken from a person aged 18-60 years who received the Ad26.COV2.S COVID-19 vaccine or a placebo.

The J gene is TRBJ1-1, the V gene TRBV5-1; TRBD1 agrees at 9 bases. This CDR3 contains 16 residues. J lost 2 bases, V lost 3 bases, and 8 bases had no gene match. Germline V CDR1 and CDR2: SGHRS, YFSETQ. The DNA for the CDR3 is TGCGCCAGCAGCTCGTCTAACAGGGGGCGCAACACTGAAGCTTTCTTT. Translated: CASSSSNRGRNTEAFF.

The chain joins TRBV7-9 to TRBJ2-1, with 11 bases aligning to TRBD1. From germline, CDR1 is SEHNR and CDR2 FQNEAQ (reference sequence). This CDR3 contains 13 residues. V lost 6 bases and J lost 8; bases outside the gene matches: 3. CDR3 region: CASRRTGGDEQFF. As DNA, the CDR3 is TGTGCCAGCAGGCGGACAGGGGGCGATGAGCAGTTCTTC.

A few counts support this clone. The rearrangement joins TRBV7-6 to TRBJ2-2; D call uncertain. V was clipped by 3 bases and J by 8 bases, with 7 bases between them. Germline V lookup: CDR1 SGHVS, CDR2 FNYEAQ. The CDR3 covers 12 residues. The CDR3 DNA follows: TGTGCCAGCAGCTTGCACGGAGGGGAGCTGTTTTTT. This translates into CASSLHGGELFF. The full variable domain, with the rest looked up from reference TRBV7-6 and TRBJ2-2, is GAGVSQSPRYKVTKRGQDVALRCDPISGHVSLYWYRQALGQGPEFLTYFNYEAQQDKSGLPNDRFSAERPEGSISTLTIQRTEQRDSAMYRCASSLHGGELFFGEGSRLTVL.

This clone was detected only a few times. The V call is TRBV5-4, the J call TRBJ2-7; D is ambiguous. Looked up from germline, CDR1 is SGHNT and CDR2 is YYREEE (reference sequence). The CDR3 is 12 residues long. Trimming pared 0 bases from V and 4 bases from J, leaving 5 bases between. The chain's CDR3 is CASSLGDYEQYF. The CDR3, as DNA: TGTGCCAGCAGCTTGGGAGATTACGAGCAGTACTTC.

This chain joins TRBV4-1 and TRBJ2-2; TRBD2 agrees at 8 bases. Germline V gene data show CDR1 as MGHRA and CDR2 as YSYEKL. V shed 0 bases, J shed 7 bases, and the junction held 4 bases outside the gene matches. This CDR3 is built from 15 residues. CDR3 coding DNA: TGCGCCAGCAGCCAAGATGGTCTAGCGGGCGGGGAGCTGTTTTTT. Translated: CASSQDGLAGGELFF.

The chain employs TRBV10-1 and TRBJ1-6, with D uncertain. Per the germline V gene, CDR1 is WNHNN and CDR2 is SYGVQD (reference sequence). The CDR3 contains 18 residues. The V end was cut by 1 base, the J end by 0 bases, with 13 bases between. CDR3 sequence reads: CASSEWQLLYSYNSPLHF. The DNA of the CDR3 is TGCGCCAGCAGTGAGTGGCAGCTCTTGTACTCCTATAATTCACCCCTCCACTTT.

The table lists this clone with a few counts. The V call is TRBV5-1, the J call TRBJ1-5, with a possible D match to TRBD1 (5 bases). Germline assignment: CDR1 SGHRS and CDR2 YFSETQ. The V end lost 4 bases, the J end lost 1 base, and 12 bases lay between the germline ends. The CDR3 consists of 15 residues. The CDR3: CASSPGTRSNQPQHF. The CDR3 nucleotides are TGCGCCAGCAGCCCCGGGACGCGAAGCAATCAGCCCCAGCATTTT.

This rearrangement joins TRBV6-2 or TRBV6-3 to TRBJ2-2, with TRBD1 matching 8 bases. V dropped 1 base and J dropped 0; count of bases not matched to a gene: 1. The germline gives CDR1 MNHEY, CDR2 SVGEGT. CDR3 length: 16 amino acids. The chain's CDR3 is CASSYWTGTNTGELFF. CDR3 sequence (DNA): TGTGCCAGCAGTTACTGGACAGGGACGAACACCGGGGAGCTGTTTTTT.

This sequence joins TRBV18 and TRBJ1-4; D not resolved. The CDR3 is 13 amino acids. The V end was cut by 6 bases, the J end by 7 bases, with 12 bases between. Germline V lookup: CDR1 KGHSH, CDR2 LQKENI. This CDR3 is CASSPVQAEKLFF. In DNA form, the CDR3 reads TGTGCCAGCTCCCCTGTCCAGGCTGAAAAACTGTTTTTT. Together with reference TRBV18 and TRBJ1-4, the CDR3 gives the full variable domain: NAGVMQNPRHLVRRRGQEARLRCSPMKGHSHVYWYRQLPEEGLKFMVYLQKENIIDESGMPKERFSAEFPKEGPSILRIQQVVRGDSAAYFCASSPVQAEKLFFGSGTQLSVL.

This chain links TRBV14 with TRBJ2-5; D might be TRBD2 (6 bases). Trimming stripped 8 bases from V and 4 bases from J, with 17 bases between. The V gene's germline CDR1 is SGHDN and CDR2 FVKESK. This CDR3 comprises 14 residues. The CDR3 is CASGWGGAGETQYF. Here the CDR3 DNA reads TGTGCCAGCGGCTGGGGCGGGGCGGGAGAGACCCAGTACTTC.

The chain combines TRBV24-1 with TRBJ2-3, with 7 bases that match TRBD1. CDR3 length: 16 residues. The J segment lost 1 base and the V segment lost 4 bases, leaving 7 bases of the junction unmatched. Germline CDR1 reads KGHDR; CDR2 reads SFDVKD. In DNA form, the CDR3 reads TGTGCCACCAGTGAAGCCGGGACAGAGCGCACAGATACGCAGTATTTT. Amino acids: CATSEAGTERTDTQYF.

This clone was seen once. The CDR3 protein is CASSLGQDFYGYTF. The CDR3 DNA reads as TGTGCCAGCAGCTTAGGACAGGATTTCTATGGCTACACCTTC. The chain joins TRBV7-2 to TRBJ1-2; D is perhaps TRBD1 (6 bases). Germline assignment: CDR1 SGHTA and CDR2 FQGNSA. The CDR3 has 14 residues. The V and J ends lost 1 base and 4 bases respectively, with 10 bases between them.

This rearrangement joins TRBV14 to TRBJ2-3; 8 bases line up with TRBD2. CDR3 size: 14 residues. In germline, CDR1 is SGHDN, CDR2 FVKESK. The V segment lost 4 bases and the J segment 5 bases; nucleotides outside the gene matches: 5. CDR3 bases: TGTGCCAGCAGCCCCGGGGGGGCCATAGATACGCAGTATTTT. Amino acids: CASSPGGAIDTQYF.

This clone was detected only once. The gene calls are TRBV6-5 and TRBJ1-2; D call uncertain. V was clipped by 2 bases and J by 2 bases, with 6 bases between them. The CDR3 length is 13 residues. CDR1 and CDR2 (germline): MNHEY, SVGAGI. DNA for the CDR3: TGTGCCAGCAGTTACAGGGAAAACTATGGCTACACCTTC. As protein: CASSYRENYGYTF.

This rearrangement joins TRBV5-4 to TRBJ1-2; 8 nucleotides line up with TRBD1. The CDR3 is 14 amino acids. Unmatched junction bases numbered 10, after V lost 4 bases and J lost 8 bases. Looked up from germline, CDR1 is SGHNT and CDR2 is YYREEE (reference sequence). CDR3 nucleotides: TGTGCCAGCAGCGAAAAGACAGGGGTTATCGGCTACACCTTC. Protein sequence: CASSEKTGVIGYTF.

The chain couples TRBV7-3 to TRBJ2-1; 11 bases agree with TRBD2. This CDR3 has 13 amino acids. V dropped 5 bases and J dropped 9; count of bases not matched to a gene: 3. The germline CDR1 and CDR2 sequences are SGHTA and FQGTGA. The chain's CDR3 is CASSPTSGVEQFF. The DNA for the CDR3 is TGTGCCAGCAGCCCGACTAGCGGGGTTGAGCAGTTCTTC.

This clone occurred a few times. The chain carries TRBV16 and TRBJ1-5, with a weak D call TRBD1 (6 bases). Germline V CDR1 and CDR2: KGHSY, FQNENV. This CDR3 has 17 amino acids. V was cut by 4 bases and J by 0 bases, with 16 bases left in between. The CDR3 loop reads CASSPTGRAYSNQPQHF. CDR3 coding DNA: TGTGCCAGCAGCCCAACAGGGAGAGCTTATAGCAATCAGCCCCAGCATTTT.

The sample holds one count of this clone. The CDR3 DNA is TGTGCCAGCAGCTTGGCCGGAAGCGGGGGCCCTCGGTCTTACAATGAGCAGTTCTTC. Protein sequence: CASSLAGSGGPRSYNEQFF. V usage is TRBV5-6 and J usage is TRBJ2-1, with 8 bases matching TRBD2. V trimming: 0 bases; J trimming: 4 bases; junction bases outside the gene matches: 15. The length of the CDR3 is 19 residues. From germline, CDR1 is SGHDT and CDR2 YYEEEE.

The rearrangement links TRBV20-1 to TRBJ1-6; possibly TRBD1 for D (6 bases). The V end lost 3 bases, the J end lost 10 bases, and 13 bases lay between the germline ends. This CDR3 contains 13 residues. The germline CDR1 and CDR2 sequences are DFQATT and SNEGSKA (reference sequence). Here the CDR3 reads CSASPGGASPLHF. CDR3 in DNA: TGCAGTGCTAGTCCCGGGGGGGCCTCACCCCTCCACTTT.

Comment on this clone: At the DNA level, this CDR3 is encoded by other sequences in the same sample as well. This chain links TRBV24-1 with TRBJ1-2, with 7 positions matching TRBD1. Germline CDR1 KGHDR, CDR2 SFDVKD. Trimming cost V 5 bases and J 2 bases; bases outside gene matches: 4. The CDR3 has 14 residues. CDR3 amino acids: CATSGKGQNYGYTF. The CDR3 DNA sequence: TGTGCCACCAGTGGTAAGGGACAGAACTATGGCTACACCTTC.

The chain combines TRBV11-2 with TRBJ2-5; D tentatively reads TRBD1 or TRBD2 (5 bases each). Germline V CDR1 and CDR2: SGHAT, FQNNGV. The CDR3 contains 13 residues. With 6 bases removed from V and 1 base from J, the gap between germline ends came to 9 bases. The CDR3 DNA reads TGTGCCAGCAGTCCGGGACCCCAAGAGACCCAGTACTTC. This codes for CASSPGPQETQYF.

This clone was counted a single time. This chain connects TRBV6-1 to TRBJ2-4; D call uncertain. The CDR3 has 17 amino acids. Germline assignment: CDR1 MNHNS and CDR2 SASEGT. Trimming took off 3 bases at V and 2 bases at J, with 17 bases between the two ends. The CDR3 region is CASSENQVGLPKNIQYF. Here the CDR3 DNA reads TGTGCCAGCAGTGAGAATCAGGTTGGGTTACCCAAAAACATTCAGTACTTC.

The chain recombines TRBV7-2 with TRBJ1-1; D unresolved. This CDR3 has 14 amino acids. Germline CDR1 reads SGHTA; CDR2 reads FQGNSA. The germline V and J ends were trimmed by 2 bases and 8 bases, with 15 bases remaining between them. CDR3 in amino acids: CASSLSGGLREAFF. Written as DNA, the CDR3 is TGTGCCAGCAGCTTATCAGGCGGGTTGAGGGAAGCTTTCTTT. Combining the CDR3 with reference TRBV7-2 and TRBJ1-1 gives the whole variable domain GAGVSQSPSNKVTEKGKDVELRCDPISGHTALYWYRQSLGQGLEFLIYFQGNSAPDKSGLPSDRFSAERTGGSVSTLTIQRTQQEDSAVYLCASSLSGGLREAFFGQGTRLTVV.

This chain links TRBV5-1 with TRBJ2-2, with a weak D call TRBD1 (6 bases). Looked up from germline, CDR1 is SGHRS and CDR2 is YFSETQ. This CDR3 is 16 amino acids long. The V end lost 4 bases, the J end lost 2 bases, and 15 bases lay between the germline ends. Here the CDR3 DNA reads TGCGCCAGCAGCCTAGGACAGATCCCAAACACCGGGGAGCTGTTTTTT. Its translation: CASSLGQIPNTGELFF.

As for this clone: A read error may explain this, as a much larger clone is one base away. Other nucleotide sequences from this sample produce the same CDR3. V usage is TRBV7-9 and J usage is TRBJ1-1, with a possible D match to TRBD1 (5 bases). Germline loops: CDR1 SEHNR, CDR2 FQNEAQ (reference sequence). CDR3 length: 14 residues. Trimming removed 2 bases from V and 1 base from J, with 8 bases in between. CDR3 in DNA: TGTGCCAGCAGCTTAACCGGGGGGAACACTGAAGCTTTCTTT. Translated, it gives CASSLTGGNTEAFF.

With respect to this clone: Other DNA sequences within the sample encode an identical CDR3. The gene calls are TRBV16 and TRBJ1-1; maybe TRBD1 (5 bases). Looked up from germline, CDR1 is KGHSY and CDR2 is FQNENV. This CDR3 comprises 13 residues. The V end lost 5 bases, the J end lost 1 base, and 8 bases lay between the germline ends. The CDR3 DNA sequence: TGTGCCAGCAGCAGGGGCGAGAACACTGAAGCTTTCTTT. The encoded protein is CASSRGENTEAFF.

The chain carries TRBV2 and TRBJ2-5; 7 bases match TRBD2. Germline V gene data show CDR1 as SNHLY and CDR2 as FYNNEI. The CDR3 sequence is 14 residues long. The chain's CDR3 is CASLRASGRETQYF. The CDR3 DNA follows: TGTGCGAGCCTACGGGCCTCCGGGAGGGAGACCCAGTACTTC.

The rearrangement joins TRBV12-5 to TRBJ2-1; perhaps D is TRBD1 or TRBD2 (6 bases each). The CDR3 extends over 15 amino acids. Deletions cut 5 bases from V and 8 bases from J, with 19 bases between. Germline CDR1 and CDR2: LGHNT and FRNRAP. The CDR3 nucleotides are TGTGCTAGTGGTCCGGGAGCAGGGGACGGGGATGAGCAGTTCTTC. It is translated as CASGPGAGDGDEQFF.